The 10 T cell receptor beta chains presented below share a single source sample, sequenced in a study of identifying expanded T cells in peripheral blood. TCRdb's copy holds only in-frame clones and misses some; the assay was immunoSEQ multiplex PCR. The data hold around 90,000 clones, with approximately 88% observed a single time. The sample was blood. The source is a person between 18 and 75 years old in good health.

The chain links TRBV5-4 to TRBJ1-2; no definite D call. Trimming removed 0 bases at V and 8 bases at J, with 11 bases between. CDR1 is SGHNT and CDR2 is YYREEE in the germline V gene (reference sequence). The CDR3 consists of 13 residues. The CDR3 protein is CASSLEASGGYTF. The CDR3, as DNA: TGTGCCAGCAGCTTGGAAGCTTCCGGGGGCTACACCTTC.

The chain employs TRBV9 and TRBJ2-7, with 9 bases aligning to TRBD2. Germline-derived CDR1 and CDR2 are SGDLS and YYNGEE. After removal of 0 bases from V and 5 bases from J, the junction contained 6 bases not matched to a gene. This CDR3 spans 15 amino acids. CDR3 DNA: TGTGCCAGCAGCGTAGGCGGGGGGGCCGACCACGAGCAGTACTTC. Its protein is CASSVGGGADHEQYF. Together with reference TRBV9 and TRBJ2-7, the CDR3 gives the full variable domain: DSGVTQTPKHLITATGQRVTLRCSPRSGDLSVYWYQQSLDQGLQFLIQYYNGEERAKGNILERFSAQQFPDLHSELNLSSLELGDSALYFCASSVGGGADHEQYFGPGTRLTVT.

This sequence joins TRBV5-8 and TRBJ1-6; D gene ambiguous. Germline assignment: CDR1 SGHTS and CDR2 YDEGEE. The V end lost 4 bases, the J end lost 0 bases, and 8 bases lay between the germline ends. CDR3 length: 15 amino acids. Here the CDR3 DNA reads TGTGCCAGCAGCCGCCCAAGCTCCTATAATTCACCCCTCCACTTT. It yields the protein CASSRPSSYNSPLHF.

The V call is TRBV11-2, the J call TRBJ2-3; 9 bases are a match to TRBD2. This CDR3 region has 16 residues. From germline, CDR1 is SGHAT and CDR2 FQNNGV. J gave up 2 bases and V 4 bases, and 7 bases lay outside the gene matches. The CDR3 is CASSSPAGGYTDTQYF. The CDR3 DNA sequence: TGTGCCAGCAGCTCCCCCGCGGGGGGGTACACAGATACGCAGTATTTT.

On this clone itself: The same CDR3 is also encoded by other DNA sequences in this sample. The chain joins TRBV6-4 to TRBJ2-1; 13 positions agree with TRBD2. Germline-derived CDR1 and CDR2 are MRHNA and SNTAGT. V lost 3 bases, J lost 7 bases, and 0 bases stayed unmatched. The CDR3 is 14 residues long. For the CDR3, the DNA is TGTGCCAGCAGTGAACTAGCGGGAGGGAATGAGCAGTTCTTC. This sequence encodes CASSELAGGNEQFF.

This clone was recorded once. V and J are TRBV9 and TRBJ2-7; D may be TRBD1 (5 bases). Germline lookup yields CDR1 SGDLS and CDR2 YYNGEE. Trimming took off 0 bases at V and 3 bases at J, with 13 bases between the two ends. CDR3 size: 15 residues. CDR3 DNA sequence: TGTGCCAGCAGCGTAGGAGACAGAGGTGTCTACGAGCAGTACTTC. The encoded protein is CASSVGDRGVYEQYF.

This chain links TRBV29-1 with TRBJ2-1, with D possibly TRBD2 on 5 matching bases. The CDR3 runs 16 residues. CDR1 SQVTM and CDR2 ANQGSEA come from the germline V gene. V dropped 3 bases and J dropped 0 bases, with 15 bases sitting between them. In DNA, the CDR3 is TGCAGCGTTGAGGGCGGGCCTAAGAGCTCCTACAATGAGCAGTTCTTC. This codes for CSVEGGPKSSYNEQFF.

A single count supports this clone. The rearrangement joins TRBV28 to TRBJ2-3; 7 bases fit TRBD1. The CDR3 loop spans 14 amino acids. J was trimmed by 6 bases and V by 4 bases; bases with no gene match: 7. Germline loops: CDR1 MDHEN, CDR2 SYDVKM. CDR3 region: CASSSTGWSDTQYF. In DNA, the CDR3 is TGTGCCAGCAGTTCGACAGGGTGGTCCGATACGCAGTATTTT. Filled out from reference TRBV28 and TRBJ2-3, the complete variable domain reads DVKVTQSSRYLVKRTGEKVFLECVQDMDHENMFWYRQDPGLGLRLIYFSYDVKMKEKGDIPEGYSVSREKKERFSLILESASTNQTSMYLCASSSTGWSDTQYFGPGTRLTVL.

This clone appeared a single time. The rearrangement uses TRBV7-9 and TRBJ2-7; D is possibly TRBD2 (5 bases). The germline CDR1 and CDR2 sequences are SEHNR and FQNEAQ (reference sequence). The CDR3 is 14 amino acids. Trimming took off 2 bases at V and 3 bases at J, with 11 bases between the two ends. The CDR3 nucleotides are TGTGCCAGCAGCTTACCGGGGTACGGCTACGAGCAGTACTTC. Its protein product is CASSLPGYGYEQYF.

The chain links TRBV5-6 to TRBJ2-1; weak D call: TRBD1 (5 bases). V shed 0 bases and J shed 4 bases, with 11 bases lying between them. CDR3 length: 15 residues. Germline V gives CDR1 SGHDT, CDR2 YYEEEE. The CDR3 DNA follows: TGTGCCAGCAGCTTGGACTCCAAGGGGTACAATGAGCAGTTCTTC. This gives the protein CASSLDSKGYNEQFF. Full variable domain (rest looked up from reference TRBV5-6 and TRBJ2-1): DAGVTQSPTHLIKTRGQQVTLRCSPKSGHDTVSWYQQALGQGPQFIFQYYEEEERQRGNFPDRFSGHQFPNYSSELNVNALLLGDSALYLCASSLDSKGYNEQFFGPGTRLTVL.